This record concerns one T cell receptor beta chain sequence. Its antigen remains undetermined. No base-level quality is on record; no much larger clone is a single base apart. The sample comes from a study of cytomegalovirus exposure and HLA in healthy donors (dated by TCRdb to the late 2010s). Some background on the complete study: In an earlier analysis of about 560 of the donors, about 270 Gb of sequence data and approximately 120 million unique TCR beta sequences from roughly 180 million T cells were reported. Because of strong linkage in the cohort, 5 or 6 DR-DQ haplotypes were treated as single units for association and clustering. Donor age, sex, ethnicity and CMV serostatus were collected together with the repertoire data. An earlier analysis of 587 of the donors used high-throughput TCR beta sequencing to judge whether each TCR beta V gene segment behaved as functional or pseudogenic. Across some 400 genotyped donors of the cohort, an average of roughly 230,000 unique TCR beta nucleotide sequences per donor were sequenced, and 15% to 20% of those sequences were non-productive. Along with the approximately 600-subject first cohort, a separate validation cohort of 120 different subjects was used. The number of typed donors differed by locus: roughly 620-630 for A, B, C, DRB1 and DQB1; 500 to 550 for DQA1; 606 for DPA1; and roughly 450 for DPB1. The study was designed to test whether signatures of past pathogen exposure could be identified by cataloging public T cell receptors. Of the roughly 400 genotyped donors, roughly 80% fell in the genetic ancestry cluster associated with self-reported Caucasian donors. To predict cytomegalovirus infection status, the study combined high-throughput TCR immunosequencing, statistical association of individual TCRs with disease status, and machine learning. HLA typing covered class I and class II loci at four-digit resolution. Genome-wide SNP genotypes for about 65% of the 666 donors were used in a later genetic analysis, which treated that subset as a discovery cohort. In a later analysis, previously published TCR beta repertoires from 550 to 700 donors were re-analyzed and high-resolution HLA genotyping was added so that TCR occurrence patterns could be studied. Every repertoire in the discovery cohort had been generated on one and the same sequencing platform. The T cell repertoires of about 700 subjects were profiled by immunosequencing and related to cytomegalovirus serostatus. Rather than drawing on any new phenotypic data, the later analysis identified candidate immune exposures from TCR beta sequences and the way those sequences occurred across donors. Around 320 gigabases of sequencing data and around 87 million unique TCR sequences were included in an early release covering roughly 600 HLA-typed donors.

In total, 500 to 700 healthy bone marrow donors made up the cohort. Cohort members were all nominally healthy when sampled, although unrecorded immune exposures were likely present. The donor tested CMV seronegative, placing the donor among the 350 to 400 seronegative members of the cohort. Every donor gave a peripheral blood sample, and the peripheral blood mononuclear cells from that sample were used for TCR beta sequencing. Genomic DNA was extracted from the blood cell samples with the Qiagen DNeasy Blood Extraction Kit. The CDR3 covers 13 residues, taking in both the cysteine and the phenylalanine. Only the CDR3 part of the read is kept: 39 bases, read in frame from the first base. The germline V gene yields MNHNS for CDR1 and SASEGT for CDR2. Trimming costs V 6 bases and J 1 base, and their ends lie 10 bases apart. The study at large found these results: A further reported finding was that TCR beta sequences accurately predicted the HLA-A and HLA-B alleles for most subjects in the first cohort. Some IMGT-functional V segments, including TRBV6-2 and TRBV6-3, could not be distinguished by the 87-base-pair reads and were therefore excluded. In a later analysis, the rate of TCR association differed among HLA loci, with DRB1 alleles having the most associated TCRs and HLA-C alleles having the fewest. HLA typing was unavailable for some donors at each locus, so association tests used only the typed subset. According to a later genetic analysis, donors in an Asian-associated ancestry cluster had fewer N-insertions in productive TCRs than the approximately 630-donor mean. Most TCR sequences were observed very rarely across donors, whereas some public TCRs were present in many individuals. When HLA alleles, especially DR and DQ, strongly co-occurred, TCR associations were difficult to assign to individual alleles. The cohort was sequenced for TCR beta chains only, and without alpha or paired-chain data the features that could be detected were limited. A group of highly shared sequence variants was considered likely to be a technical artifact of the sequencing pipeline. The study listed 150 to 200 TCR beta chains as associated with cytomegalovirus. A later analysis associated 15,000 or so TCR beta sequences with specific HLA alleles at a false discovery rate of 0.05. A few of the identified cytomegalovirus-associated TCR beta chains were confirmed in vitro to be specific for cytomegalovirus antigens. In a later analysis, most CMV-associated TCR beta chains were found to appear HLA-restricted, with HLA associations seemingly driven largely by CMV exposure. Because counts were too low, approximately 18 rarely observed V segments, including chromosome 9 orphons, were excluded from the earlier analysis of 587 of the donors. In a later analysis, HLA-associated TCR beta chains showed more clonal expansion and lower generation probabilities than non-associated chains that were equally common. Presence/absence analyses assumed roughly uniform sequencing depth across donors, an assumption that may not hold. In an earlier analysis of 587 of the donors, most TCR beta V segments appeared in productive rearrangements about 87% or about 30% of the time, broadly matching IMGT annotations. The only immune exposure information available for the cohort was CMV serostatus. Cytomegalovirus status was reported to be diagnosed by the classifier with high specificity and sensitivity in both the original and validation cohorts. An association between a missense DCLRE1C variant and V-gene and J-gene trimming of TCR beta chains was found in a later genetic analysis and replicated in an independent cohort. Linkage disequilibrium might explain the correlated functional status among segregating V segments, but an unknown experimental factor could not be excluded. Several of the top co-occurrence clusters appeared to be linked to parvovirus B19, influenza, CMV and Epstein-Barr virus, according to a later analysis. The authors suggested that the approach could potentially be generalized to other disease states and immunological phenotypes.

The library came from the immunoSEQ multiplex PCR assay. A mixture of 60 forward primers for TCR Vbeta segments and 13 reverse primers for TCR Jbeta segments was used in the multiplex PCR. The CDR3 region of rearranged TCR beta genes was amplified from genomic DNA with a multiplex PCR assay. On the Illumina HiSeq System, the amplified TCR beta libraries were sequenced as 87-base-pair reads. The study's processing was this. In a later analysis, some 80 million unique TCR beta chains were counted across the roughly 610 repertoires, and around 10 million of these chains were shared by at least two donors. To remove PCR and sequencing errors, raw reads were error-corrected and collapsed into unique sequences using a nearest-neighbor algorithm that merged closely related sequences. To assign V, D and J gene segments, CDR3 sequences were aligned to IMGT reference sequences. For a sequence to be retained, at least a six-nucleotide match to both a V gene segment and a J gene segment was required. A rearrangement was called productive if the CDR3 had no stop codons and remained in frame with V and J, and every other rearrangement was called non-productive. CDR3 was defined according to IMGT convention as the region running from the second conserved V-encoded cysteine to the conserved J-encoded phenylalanine. The earlier analysis of more than 450 of the donors excluded sequences that lacked an unambiguous match to a single V gene segment. An earlier analysis of a few hundred of the donors called V segments functional above 56.7% productive rearrangements and segregating when the between-donor standard deviation exceeded 5%. A statistical classification framework was built for diagnosing cytomegalovirus status from the catalog of TCR beta chain sequences. In a later analysis, TCR nucleotide sequences were compared against IMGT/GENE-DB human TR gene sequences so that V and J genes could be assigned. A later analysis assigned CDR3 sequences and most-parsimonious VDJ recombination scenarios with the TCRdist pipeline. In a later analysis, every TCR beta chain was defined by the combination of its CDR3 amino acid sequence and its V-gene family, and reads without a unique V-gene family were dropped. In a later analysis, 550 to 650 highly shared, low-generation-probability nucleotide sequences were removed to address suspected cross-contamination and a sequencing artifact. For each public chain, a later analysis derived a clonal expansion index from normalized ranks of inferred template counts within each repertoire. A later analysis computed generation probabilities with a VDJ recombination model fitted to out-of-frame rearrangements, and checked the results against IGoR. Hypergeometric tests were used in a later analysis to score TCR-TCR, TCR-HLA and TCR-CMV co-occurrence, with a repertoire-size bias correction applied to the TCR pairs. To estimate false discovery rates, a later analysis permuted the HLA or CMV assignments 20 times. In a later analysis, co-occurring TCRs were grouped with DBSCAN, and TCRdist sequence similarity was added when clustering was performed within HLA-allele-positive subsets. Repertoires with fewer than 30,000 or more than 120,000 public chains were left out of co-occurrence clustering, as were five repertoires with anomalous nucleotide sharing. Here the immuneACCESS table is served through TCRdb, limited to in-frame sequences with V and J called. Missing clones are a known gap in these copies; in checked studies unresolved V genes cover under half, and the rest lacks a known reason. V and J calls and clone size are those listed in that table; D and trimming were worked out from the DNA. Across this sample there are roughly 200,000 clones, with approximately 80% seen only once. The ten largest clones represent about 0.5% of the sample.

In this chain, TRBV6-1 is recombined with TRBJ2-7; TRBD1 is a weak D gene call, 5 bases matching. This TCR was sampled from a woman in her forties or fifties in good health and CMV-seronegative. Sequencing was carried out using PBMCs. DNA sequence: TGTGCCAGCAGCCCTCAGGGTTCCTACGAGCAGTACTTC. This yields the protein CASSPQGSYEQYF.